This T cell receptor (beta chain) was retrieved from a study of pediatric ulcerative colitis. TCRdb's table, derived via immunoSEQ multiplex PCR, lists solely in-frame clones and lacks some. This table holds 20,000 to 25,000 clones, over 55% found once. Germline V lookup: CDR1 LGHNA, CDR2 YSLEER. CDR3 length: 17 residues. V dropped 3 bases and J dropped 6 bases, with 21 bases sitting between them. Rectal tissue came from one to two pinch biopsies taken at colonoscopy. The sequence was obtained from a boy aged 5-17 years with severe ulcerative colitis. This chain uses TRBV4-3 with TRBJ1-5; no firm D call. Sequenced: gut tissue. CDR3 sequence reads: CASSQETDPGGFQPQHF. For the CDR3, the DNA is TGCGCCAGCAGCCAGGAAACAGACCCGGGCGGATTTCAGCCCCAGCATTTT.